This T cell receptor beta chain was observed in a study of blood T cell repertoires in COVID-19. As for the study in general: From the United States, Italy and Spain came samples of acute and convalescent COVID-19. T cells, B-cell-depleted T cells, or PBMCs provided the cDNA or gDNA that served as material.

The CDR3 loop spans 16 amino acids. Germline loops: CDR1 LGHDT, CDR2 YNNKEL (reference sequence). Trimming shortened V by 1 base and J by 1 base, and 10 bases separated the two germline ends. TCRdb's table, derived via immunoSEQ multiplex PCR, lists solely in-frame clones and lacks some. The repertoire holds about 170,000 clones, with approximately 87% as singletons. Seattle enrolled patients during active infection and tracked them longitudinally. The sample taken for sequencing was peripheral blood. The receptor was derived from a woman aged 55-75 years with COVID-19, enrolled during active disease. The J gene is TRBJ2-2, the V gene TRBV3-1 (or the pseudogene TRBV3-2); weak D call: TRBD1 (6 bases). This CDR3 is CASSQGQGMNTGELFF. The CDR3, as DNA: TGTGCCAGCAGCCAAGGTCAGGGGATGAACACCGGGGAGCTGTTTTTT.